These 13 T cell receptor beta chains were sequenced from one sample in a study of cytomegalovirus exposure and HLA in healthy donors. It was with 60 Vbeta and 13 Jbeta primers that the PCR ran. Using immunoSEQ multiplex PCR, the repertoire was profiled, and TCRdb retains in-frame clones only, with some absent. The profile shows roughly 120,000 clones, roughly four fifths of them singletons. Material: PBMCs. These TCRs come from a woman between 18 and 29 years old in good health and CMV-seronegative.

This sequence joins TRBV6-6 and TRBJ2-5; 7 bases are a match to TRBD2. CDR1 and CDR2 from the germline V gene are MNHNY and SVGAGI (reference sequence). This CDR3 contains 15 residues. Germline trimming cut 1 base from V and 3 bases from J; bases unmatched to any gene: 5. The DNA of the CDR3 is TGTGCCAGCAGTTACTTTTCGGGGGGAGAAGAGACCCAGTACTTC. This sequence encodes CASSYFSGGEETQYF.

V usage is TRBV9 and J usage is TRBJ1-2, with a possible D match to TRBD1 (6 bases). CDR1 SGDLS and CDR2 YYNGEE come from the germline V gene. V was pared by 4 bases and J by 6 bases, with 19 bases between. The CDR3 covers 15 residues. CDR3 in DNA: TGTGCCAGCAGCCCGTCGACAGGCGTTCCCGATGGCTACACCTTC. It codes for CASSPSTGVPDGYTF.

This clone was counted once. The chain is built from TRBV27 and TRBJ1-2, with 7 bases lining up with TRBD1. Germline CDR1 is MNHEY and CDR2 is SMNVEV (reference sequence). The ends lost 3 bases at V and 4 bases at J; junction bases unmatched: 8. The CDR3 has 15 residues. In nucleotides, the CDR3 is TGTGCCAGCAGTTTTTACCGGGACAGACTCTATGGCTACACCTTC. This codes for CASSFYRDRLYGYTF.

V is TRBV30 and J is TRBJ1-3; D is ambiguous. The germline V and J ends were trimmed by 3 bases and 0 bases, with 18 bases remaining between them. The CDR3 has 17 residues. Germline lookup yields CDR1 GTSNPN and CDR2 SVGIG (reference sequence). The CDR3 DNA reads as TGTGCCTGGAGACCCAGCGTAAGCAAAACCTCTGGAAACACCATATATTTT. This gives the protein CAWRPSVSKTSGNTIYF.

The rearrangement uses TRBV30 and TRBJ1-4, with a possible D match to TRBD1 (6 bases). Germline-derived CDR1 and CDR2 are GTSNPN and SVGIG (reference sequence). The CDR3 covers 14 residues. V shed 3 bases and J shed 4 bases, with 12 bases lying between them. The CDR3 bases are TGTGCCTGGAGGGAGACAGGATTTAATGAAAAACTGTTTTTT. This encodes CAWRETGFNEKLFF.

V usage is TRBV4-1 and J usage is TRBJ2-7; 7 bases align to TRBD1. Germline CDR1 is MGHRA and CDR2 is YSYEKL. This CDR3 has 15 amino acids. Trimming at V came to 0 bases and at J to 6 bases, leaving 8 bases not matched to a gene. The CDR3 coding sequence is TGCGCCAGCAGCCAAGAAGGGACAGAAGTTGCCGAGCAGTACTTC. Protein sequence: CASSQEGTEVAEQYF.

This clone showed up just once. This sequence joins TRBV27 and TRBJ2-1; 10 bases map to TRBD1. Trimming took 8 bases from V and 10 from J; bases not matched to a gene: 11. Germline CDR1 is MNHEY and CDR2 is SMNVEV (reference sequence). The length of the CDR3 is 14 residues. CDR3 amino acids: CASLRQGALGEQFF. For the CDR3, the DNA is TGTGCCAGCCTTAGACAGGGGGCGCTGGGGGAGCAGTTCTTC.

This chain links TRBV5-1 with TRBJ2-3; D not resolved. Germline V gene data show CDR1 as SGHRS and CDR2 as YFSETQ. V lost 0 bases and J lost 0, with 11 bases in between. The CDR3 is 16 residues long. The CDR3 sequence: CASSLDGPISTDTQYF. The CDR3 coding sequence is TGCGCCAGCAGCTTGGACGGTCCGATTAGCACAGATACGCAGTATTTT.

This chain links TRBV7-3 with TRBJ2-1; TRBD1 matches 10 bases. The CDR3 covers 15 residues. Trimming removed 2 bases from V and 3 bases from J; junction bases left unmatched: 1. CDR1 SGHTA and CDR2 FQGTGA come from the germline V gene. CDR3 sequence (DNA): TGTGCCAGCAGCTTAGGGACAGGGGACTACAATGAGCAGTTCTTC. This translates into CASSLGTGDYNEQFF.

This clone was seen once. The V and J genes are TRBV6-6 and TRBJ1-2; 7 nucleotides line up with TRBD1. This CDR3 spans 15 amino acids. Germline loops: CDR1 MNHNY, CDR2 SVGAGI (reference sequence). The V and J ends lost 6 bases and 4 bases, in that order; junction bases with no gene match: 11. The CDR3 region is CASSFPDRASYGYTF. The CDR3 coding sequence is TGTGCCAGCAGCTTTCCCGACAGGGCGTCCTATGGCTACACCTTC.

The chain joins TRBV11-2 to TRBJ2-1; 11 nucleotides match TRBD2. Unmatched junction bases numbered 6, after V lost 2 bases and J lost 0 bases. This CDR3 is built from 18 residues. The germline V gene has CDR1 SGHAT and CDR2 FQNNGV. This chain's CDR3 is CASSLRLAGSYSYNEQFF. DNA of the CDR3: TGTGCCAGCAGCTTACGACTAGCGGGGAGTTACTCCTACAATGAGCAGTTCTTC.

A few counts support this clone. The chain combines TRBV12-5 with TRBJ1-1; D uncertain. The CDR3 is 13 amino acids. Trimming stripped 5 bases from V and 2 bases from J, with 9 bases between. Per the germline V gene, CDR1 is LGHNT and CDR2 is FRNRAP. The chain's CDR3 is CASGLQENTEAFF. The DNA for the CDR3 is TGTGCTAGTGGTCTCCAGGAAAACACTGAAGCTTTCTTT.

CDR3 in amino acids: CASSYDRFDNEKLFF. In nucleotides, the CDR3 is TGTGCCAGCAGTTACGACAGATTTGATAATGAAAAACTGTTTTTT. The V call is TRBV6-6, the J call TRBJ1-4, with D possibly being TRBD1 (5 bases). Germline assignment: CDR1 MNHNY and CDR2 SVGAGI (reference sequence). The CDR3 runs 15 residues. The V and J ends lost 2 bases and 4 bases respectively, with 11 bases between them.